This T cell receptor beta chain was identified during a study of patients and donors after allogeneic stem cell transplantation. In germline, CDR1 is MDHEN, CDR2 SYDVKM. The CDR3 sequence is 16 residues long. Trimming took off 10 bases at V and 4 bases at J, with 23 bases between the two ends. This clonotype appeared many times. TCRdb re-derived calls from the RT-PCR reads in MiXCR, one entry per CDR3 protein. In the table there are approximately 140,000 distinct CDR3 sequences, 30% to 45% of which are singletons. This clonotype was obtained from a human donor who was either an allogeneic HSCT recipient or a stem cell or donor lymphocyte infusion donor (not recorded which). It is not recorded whose cells these are; they may come from a transplant donor. The chain couples TRBV28 to TRBJ1-5, with D possibly matching TRBD1 (5 bases). Sequencing was done on a sample of blood, either unsorted or a sorted T cell fraction (not recorded which). The CDR3 region has the DNA TGTGCCACCACTTCATGGGGAGCAGGGTGGAATCAGCCCCAGCATTTT. Translated, it gives CATTSWGAGWNQPQHF.